A single TCR beta chain is shown here with its context. Trimming cost V 2 bases and J 2 bases; bases outside gene matches: 11. CDR3 length equals 18 residues. Looked up from germline, CDR1 is SGHRS and CDR2 is YFSETQ. Measured with immunoSEQ multiplex PCR; TCRdb has only the in-frame clones, and not every one. The sample lists around 80,000 clones, approximately 98% seen once, with around 0.2% in the top ten. The sample is drawn from a study of technical replicates of blood from several donors. The V call is TRBV5-1, the J call TRBJ2-7, with 12 bases that match TRBD2. The sequenced sample consisted of T cells isolated from PBMCs. The TCR was taken from a human donor in good health. The CDR3 sequence: CASSFYKETSGSAYEQYF. The CDR3 region has the DNA TGCGCCAGCAGCTTCTATAAGGAGACTAGCGGGAGTGCCTACGAGCAGTACTTC.